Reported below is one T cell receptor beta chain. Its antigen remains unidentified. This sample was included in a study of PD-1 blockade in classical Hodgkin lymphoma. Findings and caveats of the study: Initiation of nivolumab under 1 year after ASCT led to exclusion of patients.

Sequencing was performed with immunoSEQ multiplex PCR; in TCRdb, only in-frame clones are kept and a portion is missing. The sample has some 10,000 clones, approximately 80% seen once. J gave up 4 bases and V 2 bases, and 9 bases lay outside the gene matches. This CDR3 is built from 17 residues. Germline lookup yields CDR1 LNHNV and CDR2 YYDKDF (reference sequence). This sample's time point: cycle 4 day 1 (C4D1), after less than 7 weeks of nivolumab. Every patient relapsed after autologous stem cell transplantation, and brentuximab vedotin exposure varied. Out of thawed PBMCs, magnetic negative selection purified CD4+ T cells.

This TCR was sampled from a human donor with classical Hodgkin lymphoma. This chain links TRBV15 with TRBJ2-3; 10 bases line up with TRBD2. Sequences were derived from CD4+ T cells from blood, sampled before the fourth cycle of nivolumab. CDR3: CATSRPGAGGVSDTQYF. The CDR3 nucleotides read TGTGCCACCAGCAGACCCGGAGCGGGAGGGGTGTCAGATACGCAGTATTTT.